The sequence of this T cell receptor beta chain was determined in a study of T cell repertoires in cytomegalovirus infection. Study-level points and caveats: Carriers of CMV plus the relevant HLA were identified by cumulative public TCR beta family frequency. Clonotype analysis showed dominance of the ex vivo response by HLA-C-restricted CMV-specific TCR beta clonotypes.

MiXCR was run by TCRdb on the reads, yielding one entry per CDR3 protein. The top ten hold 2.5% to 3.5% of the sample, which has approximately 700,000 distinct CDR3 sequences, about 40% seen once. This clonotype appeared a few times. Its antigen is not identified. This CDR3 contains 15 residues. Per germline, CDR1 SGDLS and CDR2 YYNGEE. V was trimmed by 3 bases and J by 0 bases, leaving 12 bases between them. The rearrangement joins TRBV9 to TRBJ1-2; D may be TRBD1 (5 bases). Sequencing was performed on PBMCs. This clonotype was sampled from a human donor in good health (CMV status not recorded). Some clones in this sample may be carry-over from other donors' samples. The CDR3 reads CASSAAGRANYGYTF. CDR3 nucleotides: TGTGCCAGCAGCGCAGCCGGCAGGGCTAACTATGGCTACACCTTC.